This record looks at one TCR beta chain sequence and its context. Antigen unknown. This specimen belongs to a study of T cells after yellow fever vaccination. Study in general: Any fraction with a low cell number was prepared using SMART-Seq v4 Ultra Low Input.

This CDR3 comprises 16 residues. The V segment lost 3 bases and the J segment 0 bases; nucleotides outside the gene matches: 8. Study-wide findings and caveats: It was a weaker secondary response, yet one that peaked faster, at day 5 versus 15.

Each CDR3 protein is one row after TCRdb ran MiXCR on the 5' RACE reads. Of around 300,000 distinct CDR3 sequences in the sample, 3.5% to 4.5% were seen once. The sequence was obtained from a man between 18 and 35 years old who received the YFV17D yellow fever vaccine. Material: PBMCs, obtained 15 days after the yellow fever booster vaccination. The chain couples TRBV5-3 to TRBJ2-7, with TRBD2 matching 8 bases. TRBV5-3 falls under the ORF class, with uncertain function. The CDR3 reads CARSSPGGSSSYEQYV. CDR3 in DNA: TGTGCCAGAAGCTCACCGGGGGGGTCGAGCTCCTACGAGCAGTACGTC.